Each of the 23 T cell receptor beta chains below was sequenced from the same sample in a study of T cell clonotyping in hematopoietic cell transplantation. The protocol was immunoSEQ multiplex PCR, while the TCRdb copy is restricted to in-frame clones and leaves out a portion. In the table there are around 27,000 clones, more than 70% of which are singletons. Time point reported: recipient sample about 28 days before transplant, after cytoreduction. Specimen: peripheral blood mononuclear cells, collected before stem cell transplant. The origin of the receptors is a man between 45 and 60 years old with myelodysplastic syndrome. Some clones in this sample may be carry-over from other donors' samples.

This clone was observed once. The chain employs TRBV30 and TRBJ1-4; D remains ambiguous. This CDR3 is 12 amino acids long. V lost 2 bases to trimming and J lost 8 bases, with 9 bases between them. Germline V lookup: CDR1 GTSNPN, CDR2 SVGIG (reference sequence). The CDR3 reads CAWSRSGEKLFF. In DNA form, the CDR3 reads TGTGCCTGGAGTCGTTCTGGGGAAAAACTGTTTTTT.

The V call is TRBV30, the J call TRBJ2-3; D gene uncertain. Germline CDR1 and CDR2: GTSNPN and SVGIG (reference sequence). The CDR3 is 12 residues long. Trimming cost V 2 bases and J 4 bases, with 7 bases left between them. The CDR3 DNA reads as TGTGCCTGGAGTCCCCGGGCAGATACGCAGTATTTT. It specifies CAWSPRADTQYF.

A few counts support this clone. Given the absence of the conserved phenylalanine or tryptophan at the CDR3 end, a read error is likely. This chain joins TRBV25-1 and TRBJ1-1, with unresolved D. This CDR3 region has 17 residues. V lost 1 base to trimming and J lost 0 bases, with 15 bases between them. In germline, CDR1 is MGHDK, CDR2 SYGVNS. The CDR3 nucleotides read TGTGCCAGCAGTGAATTTGGAATTGGAGTTATGAACACTGAAGCTTTCCTT. Amino acids: CASSEFGIGVMNTEAFL.

This clone was seen a handful of times. The V gene is TRBV7-2, the J gene TRBJ1-2; D remains ambiguous. Deletions cut 2 bases from V and 3 bases from J, with 10 bases between. The germline gives CDR1 SGHTA, CDR2 FQGNSA. The CDR3 spans 14 residues. The CDR3 reads CASSLLTRDYGYTF. The DNA of the CDR3 is TGTGCCAGCAGCTTACTAACAAGGGACTATGGCTACACCTTC.

This chain connects TRBV29-1 to TRBJ2-3; 7 bases fit TRBD2. Per the germline V gene, CDR1 is SQVTM and CDR2 is ANQGSEA. CDR3 length equals 13 residues. V lost 6 bases, J lost 2 bases, and 5 bases stayed unmatched. Here the CDR3 reads CSVASGATDTQYF. CDR3 nucleotide sequence: TGCAGCGTGGCTAGCGGAGCCACAGATACGCAGTATTTT.

The genes are TRBV6-5 and TRBJ2-2; the D is unclear. V was shortened by 0 bases and J by 0 bases, with 5 bases between the two germline ends. Germline V gene lookup returns CDR1 MNHEY and CDR2 SVGAGI. This CDR3 contains 15 residues. CDR3 in amino acids: CASSYSTTNTGELFF. CDR3 DNA sequence: TGTGCCAGCAGTTACTCGACCACGAACACCGGGGAGCTGTTTTTT.

The chain links TRBV4-1 to TRBJ2-5, with D possibly being TRBD2 (5 bases). The germline gives CDR1 MGHRA, CDR2 YSYEKL. This CDR3 spans 14 amino acids. Trimming pared 0 bases from V and 11 bases from J, leaving 16 bases between. The CDR3 loop is CASSQDGSAPGQYF. CDR3 DNA sequence: TGCGCCAGCAGCCAAGATGGCAGCGCCCCGGGGCAGTACTTC.

The CDR3 loop reads CASTGGQTKETQYF. As DNA, the CDR3 is TGTGCCAGCACTGGCGGGCAGACTAAAGAGACCCAGTACTTC. The chain links TRBV2 to TRBJ2-5, with D perhaps TRBD2 (5 bases). The CDR3 totals 14 residues. Deletions cut 7 bases from V and 3 bases from J, with 15 bases between. CDR1 is SNHLY, CDR2 FYNNEI, per germline.

This chain links TRBV27 with TRBJ2-7, with TRBD2 matching 10 bases. CDR3 length: 16 residues. The V segment lost 5 bases and the J segment 5 bases; nucleotides outside the gene matches: 12. CDR1 and CDR2 (germline): MNHEY, SMNVEV (reference sequence). CDR3 coding DNA: TGTGCCAGCAGTCCCTACCCCAGCGGGGGGGCCCACGAGCAGTACTTC. Translation gives CASSPYPSGGAHEQYF.

The chain combines TRBV28 with TRBJ1-2, with D possibly being TRBD1 (5 bases). The CDR3 has 13 amino acids. From germline, CDR1 is MDHEN and CDR2 SYDVKM. V lost 8 bases and J 7 bases, leaving 17 bases between the germline ends. The CDR3 nucleotides read TGTGCCAGCCCGATAGAGAGGGACGGTGGCTACACCTTC. Protein: CASPIERDGGYTF.

The chain is built from TRBV11-2 and TRBJ2-7; the D call may be TRBD1 or TRBD2 (5 bases each). V lost 5 bases to trimming and J lost 5 bases, with 7 bases between them. CDR3 size: 11 residues. The V gene's germline CDR1 is SGHAT and CDR2 FQNNGV. CDR3 sequence: CASSPGHEQYF. Here the CDR3 DNA reads TGTGCCAGCAGCCCGGGGCACGAGCAGTACTTC. The full variable domain, in which reference TRBV11-2 and TRBJ2-7 provide the parts outside the CDR3, is EAGVAQSPRYKIIEKRQSVAFWCNPISGHATLYWYQQILGQGPKLLIQFQNNGVVDDSQLPKDRFSAERLKGVDSTLKIQPAKLEDSAVYLCASSPGHEQYFGPGTRLTVT.

The rearrangement uses TRBV5-1 and TRBJ1-1; the D gene is possibly TRBD1 (5 bases). The V gene's germline CDR1 is SGHRS and CDR2 YFSETQ. Trimming took off 4 bases at V and 7 bases at J, with 14 bases between the two ends. CDR3 size: 13 residues. CDR3 DNA: TGCGCCAGCAGCCCTCGGGACGGCCATGAAGCTTTCTTT. Protein: CASSPRDGHEAFF.

This clone appeared a single time. The chain employs TRBV30 and TRBJ2-1; maybe TRBD2 (6 bases). This CDR3 has 12 amino acids. Germline V CDR1 and CDR2: GTSNPN, SVGIG (reference sequence). V was pared by 4 bases and J by 10 bases, with 14 bases between. This CDR3 is CAWKTEGLEQFF. CDR3 sequence (DNA): TGTGCCTGGAAGACGGAGGGTTTGGAGCAGTTCTTC.

The V gene is TRBV20-1, the J gene TRBJ2-1; the D gene is possibly TRBD2 (5 bases). There are 11 residues in the CDR3. In germline, CDR1 is DFQATT, CDR2 SNEGSKA (reference sequence). Trimming shortened V by 6 bases and J by 11 bases, and 14 bases separated the two germline ends. CDR3 loop: CSAPRRPQQFF. In nucleotides, the CDR3 is TGCAGTGCCCCAAGGAGGCCCCAGCAGTTCTTC.

This clone appeared a few times. The rearrangement uses TRBV5-6 and TRBJ1-3; D is uncertain. The V gene's germline CDR1 is SGHDT and CDR2 YYEEEE. V lost 4 bases, J lost 0 bases, and 8 bases lay in between. The CDR3 loop spans 14 amino acids. In DNA, the CDR3 is TGTGCCAGCAGCAGAATAGACTCTGGAAACACCATATATTTT. It yields the protein CASSRIDSGNTIYF.

This clone was counted a single time. This chain links TRBV14 with TRBJ2-2, with TRBD1 as a possible D gene (5 bases). Trimming cost V 3 bases and J 3 bases, with 8 bases left between them. This CDR3 is built from 14 residues. Per germline, CDR1 SGHDN and CDR2 FVKESK. The CDR3 DNA sequence: TGTGCCAGCAGCCAGGGGCGGTACACCGGGGAGCTGTTTTTT. Amino acids: CASSQGRYTGELFF.

Only a few counts were recorded for this clone. The chain links TRBV28 to TRBJ2-7, with a tentative D call TRBD1 (6 bases). Germline CDR1 reads MDHEN; CDR2 reads SYDVKM. This CDR3 has 14 residues. V lost 6 bases and J 2 bases, leaving 14 bases between the germline ends. The CDR3 bases are TGTGCCAGCAGCAATGGGGGCGGAACCTACGAGCAGTACTTC. The encoded protein is CASSNGGGTYEQYF.

The chain employs TRBV29-1 and TRBJ2-2; D is ambiguous. The CDR3 runs 14 residues. The germline gives CDR1 SQVTM, CDR2 ANQGSEA. The ends were cut back, 0 bases at V and 1 base at J, with 6 bases in the middle. In nucleotides, the CDR3 is TGCAGCGTTGAAGAAAACAGGAACACCGGGGAGCTGTTTTTT. Amino acid sequence: CSVEENRNTGELFF.

This rearrangement joins TRBV30 to TRBJ1-4; 11 nucleotides match TRBD1. There are 14 residues in the CDR3. V dropped 0 bases and J dropped 8; count of bases not matched to a gene: 2. Germline V CDR1 and CDR2: GTSNPN, SVGIG (reference sequence). CDR3: CAWSVGTGGEKLFF. The CDR3 DNA reads as TGTGCCTGGAGTGTAGGGACAGGGGGAGAAAAACTGTTTTTT.

This clone came up a few times. This CDR3 reads CAAGVYEQYF. The CDR3 region has the DNA TGTGCCGCAGGCGTATACGAGCAGTACTTC. The chain combines TRBV6-5 with TRBJ2-7; D is unresolved. The V end lost 11 bases, the J end lost 4 bases, and 9 bases lay between the germline ends. CDR3 size: 10 residues. Germline V CDR1 and CDR2: MNHEY, SVGAGI.

CDR3 protein: CASSLSTLSSLAGVSLEQYF. CDR3 DNA sequence: TGTGCCAGCAGTTTATCCACACTATCTTCACTAGCGGGAGTATCTCTCGAGCAGTACTTC. The chain uses TRBV28 and TRBJ2-7, with TRBD2 matching 11 bases. Trimming cost V 1 base and J 6 bases; bases outside gene matches: 20. Germline CDR1 MDHEN, CDR2 SYDVKM. This CDR3 contains 20 residues.

The DNA of the CDR3 is TGTGCCAGCAGTCATGTCAGGGGATTGACTGATACGCAGTATTTT. Amino acid sequence: CASSHVRGLTDTQYF. V and J are TRBV28 and TRBJ2-3, with a weak D call TRBD1 (6 bases). The V end was cut by 5 bases, the J end by 6 bases, with 18 bases between. Germline V gene sequence: CDR1 MDHEN, CDR2 SYDVKM. There are 15 residues in the CDR3. Based on the CDR3 plus reference TRBV28 and TRBJ2-3, the full variable domain is DVKVTQSSRYLVKRTGEKVFLECVQDMDHENMFWYRQDPGLGLRLIYFSYDVKMKEKGDIPEGYSVSREKKERFSLILESASTNQTSMYLCASSHVRGLTDTQYFGPGTRLTVL.

The chain joins TRBV7-2 to TRBJ2-7, with D perhaps matching TRBD1 or TRBD2 (6 bases each). Looked up from germline, CDR1 is SGHTA and CDR2 is FQGNSA. The CDR3 runs to 14 residues. The ends were cut back, 5 bases at V and 3 bases at J, with 14 bases in the middle. The CDR3 loop is CASSKGGSLYEQYF. The CDR3 DNA sequence: TGTGCCAGCAGCAAGGGGGGATCGCTCTACGAGCAGTACTTC.